This TCR beta chain was recovered during a study of cytomegalovirus exposure and HLA in healthy donors. Study conclusions and caveats: The study flagged some 170 TCR beta chains as cytomegalovirus-associated. Usually a TCR sequence was rare, but some public TCRs were found in many donors.

Method: immunoSEQ multiplex PCR; TCRdb's copy keeps in-frame clones and lacks some. The repertoire holds 280,000 or so clones, with approximately 87% as singletons. Unmatched junction bases numbered 1, after V lost 2 bases and J lost 4 bases. The V gene's germline CDR1 is SGHDT and CDR2 YYEEEE. This CDR3 comprises 14 residues. The sample holds one count of this clone. Its antigen is undetermined. This TCR came from a woman younger than 35 in good health and CMV-seronegative. Sequencing used PBMCs. V usage is TRBV5-6 and J usage is TRBJ2-3; 10 nucleotides agree with TRBD1. The CDR3 region has the DNA TGTGCCAGCAGCTTAGGACAGGGGGCAGATACGCAGTATTTT. This encodes CASSLGQGADTQYF.